This T cell receptor (beta chain) emerged from a study of blood T cell repertoires in COVID-19. Study-wide context: Researchers got acute and convalescent COVID-19 samples from the United States, Italy and Spain.

In the authors' methods: Reference gene primer amplification gave estimated nucleated cell counts. The table came from immunoSEQ multiplex PCR; TCRdb's copy has only in-frame clones and leaves some out. The D gene and trimming were derived from the DNA, and the V and J assignments and clone size from that table. The sample contains 250,000 or so clones, almost 85% of which appear only once. This CDR3 spans 16 amino acids. Germline V gene sequence: CDR1 SGDLS, CDR2 YYNGEE. Trimming at V came to 0 bases and at J to 3 bases, leaving 6 bases not matched to a gene. The sequence was obtained from a man aged 50 or older with acute or convalescent COVID-19. Sequencing was carried out using peripheral blood. The J gene is TRBJ2-5, the V gene TRBV9; 9 nucleotides line up with TRBD2. The CDR3 protein is CASSVGVAGAKETQYF. Written as DNA, the CDR3 is TGTGCCAGCAGCGTAGGGGTAGCGGGGGCAAAAGAGACCCAGTACTTC. Full variable domain (rest looked up from reference TRBV9 and TRBJ2-5): DSGVTQTPKHLITATGQRVTLRCSPRSGDLSVYWYQQSLDQGLQFLIQYYNGEERAKGNILERFSAQQFPDLHSELNLSSLELGDSALYFCASSVGVAGAKETQYFGPGTRLLVL.